This T cell receptor beta chain originates from a study of somatic mutations in cytotoxic T cells in rheumatoid arthritis. Whole-study results and caveats: CD8+ T-cell clonality did not differ significantly between rheumatoid arthritis patients and age-matched healthy controls. Nobody had found out which antigens the expanded CD8+ clones targeted.

Clones were read by immunoSEQ multiplex PCR, and TCRdb kept only the in-frame ones, dropping some. Among about 36,000 clones listed, 70% to 85% were seen once. As to this clone: Its target is unknown.

The CDR3 totals 15 residues. V was pared by 6 bases and J by 5 bases, with 8 bases of the junction left unmatched. Germline assignment: CDR1 MGHDK and CDR2 SYGVNS. CD4+ and CD8+ cells were isolated by positive magnetic bead selection, with purity checked by flow cytometry. The rearrangement uses TRBV25-1 and TRBJ2-3, with 10 bases that match TRBD2. The specimen sequenced was CD8+ T cells sorted from blood. The receptor was derived from a man between 40 and 49 years old in good health. The CDR3, as DNA: TGTGCCAGCAGCCTTACTAGCGGGGCGGGAGATACGCAGTATTTT. Its protein is CASSLTSGAGDTQYF.